A single sample is the source of the 22 T cell receptor beta chains below, sequenced in a study of OX40 agonist ivuxolimab in advanced cancers. Using immunoSEQ multiplex PCR, the repertoire was profiled, and TCRdb retains in-frame clones only, with some absent. This table has more than 65,000 clones, roughly 85% appearing once. Source: CD4+ or CD8+ T cells sorted from blood, taken in a trial of the OX40 agonist ivuxolimab. These receptors were collected from an adult with an advanced solid tumor such as melanoma, head and neck, liver or kidney cancer.

The rearrangement links TRBV2 to TRBJ2-5; 10 positions agree with TRBD2. The closer fit of TRBJ2-7 to the DNA end suggests the J call may be wrong. The germline V gene has CDR1 SNHLY and CDR2 FYNNEI. The CDR3 contains 19 residues. CDR3: CASSEPASGSKSSSYEQYF. The CDR3 DNA sequence: TGTGCCAGCAGTGAACCGGCTAGCGGGAGTAAAAGTAGCTCCTACGAGCAGTACTTC.

The J gene is TRBJ1-1, the V gene TRBV6-1; D might be TRBD1 (6 bases). The V and J ends lost 6 bases and 1 base respectively, with 9 bases between them. Germline values: CDR1 MNHNS, CDR2 SASEGT. The CDR3 has 13 residues. The CDR3, as DNA: TGTGCCAGCAGAGGACAGACGAACACTGAAGCTTTCTTT. It codes for CASRGQTNTEAFF.

This rearrangement joins TRBV14 to TRBJ2-5, with 8 bases lining up with TRBD2. The germline CDR1 and CDR2 sequences are SGHDN and FVKESK. V lost 4 bases and J lost 4; bases outside the gene matches: 5. The CDR3 has 14 residues. CDR3 residues: CASSRLAGSETQYF. DNA of the CDR3: TGTGCCAGCAGCCGCTTAGCGGGATCAGAGACCCAGTACTTC.

This chain joins TRBV29-1 and TRBJ1-1, with D perhaps TRBD1 (5 bases). Deletions cut 6 bases from V and 2 bases from J, with 10 bases between. From germline, CDR1 is SQVTM and CDR2 ANQGSEA. This CDR3 has 12 residues. The chain's CDR3 is CSVGDSNTEAFF. The CDR3 coding sequence is TGCAGCGTCGGCGACAGCAACACTGAAGCTTTCTTT.

V is TRBV5-5 and J is TRBJ2-7; TRBD1 matches at 7 bases. V trimming: 0 bases; J trimming: 9 bases; junction bases outside the gene matches: 3. Per the germline V gene, CDR1 is SGHKS and CDR2 is YYEKEE (reference sequence). The CDR3 spans 12 residues. CDR3 in DNA: TGTGCCAGCAGCTTGGAGGGGGCCGGGCAGTACTTC. It translates to CASSLEGAGQYF.

The chain is built from TRBV6-6 and TRBJ1-2, with 7 nucleotides matching TRBD1. The germline gives CDR1 MNHNY, CDR2 SVGAGI (reference sequence). The CDR3 loop spans 14 amino acids. Losses at the gene ends were 5 bases for V and 8 bases for J; bases not matched to a gene: 11. The DNA of the CDR3 is TGTGCCAGCAGTCTTACGCCCAGGGGGGACGGCTACACCTTC. Translating gives CASSLTPRGDGYTF.

The chain combines TRBV7-2 with TRBJ1-3; D gene unclear. The CDR3 is 13 residues long. V was shortened by 0 bases and J by 8 bases, with 8 bases between the two germline ends. Per germline, CDR1 SGHTA and CDR2 FQGNSA. The CDR3: CASSLAQEYTIYF. The CDR3 nucleotides are TGTGCCAGCAGCTTAGCGCAGGAATACACCATATATTTT. Variable domain in full (rest from reference TRBV7-2 and TRBJ1-3): GAGVSQSPSNKVTEKGKDVELRCDPISGHTALYWYRQSLGQGLEFLIYFQGNSAPDKSGLPSDRFSAERTGGSVSTLTIQRTQQEDSAVYLCASSLAQEYTIYFGEGSWLTVV.

The CDR3 coding sequence is TGCGCCAGCAGCTTGGGCGGGACTAGCGGGATCAATGAGCAGTTCTTC. It codes for CASSLGGTSGINEQFF. This chain connects TRBV5-1 to TRBJ2-1; TRBD2 agrees at 13 bases. CDR3 length: 16 amino acids. Per the germline V gene, CDR1 is SGHRS and CDR2 is YFSETQ. With 0 bases clipped from V and 6 bases from J, the junction kept 3 bases outside the gene matches. Based on the CDR3 plus reference TRBV5-1 and TRBJ2-1, the full variable domain is KAGVTQTPRYLIKTRGQQVTLSCSPISGHRSVSWYQQTPGQGLQFLFEYFSETQRNKGNFPGRFSGRQFSNSRSEMNVSTLELGDSALYLCASSLGGTSGINEQFFGPGTRLTVL.

Worth noting for this clone: The sample has other DNA sequences that encode this CDR3 too. The chain has TRBV6-5 and TRBJ1-2; D unresolved. The V end was cut by 0 bases, the J end by 5 bases, with 10 bases between. Germline V gene lookup returns CDR1 MNHEY and CDR2 SVGAGI. CDR3 length: 14 amino acids. CDR3 protein: CASSYSGSLYGYTF. CDR3 nucleotide sequence: TGTGCCAGCAGTTACTCGGGAAGTCTTTATGGCTACACCTTC.

The V call is TRBV6-6, the J call TRBJ2-1; D call uncertain. The germline V gene has CDR1 MNHNY and CDR2 SVGAGI (reference sequence). The CDR3 has 14 residues. The V and J ends lost 4 bases and 9 bases respectively, with 16 bases between them. This CDR3 reads CASSSSHAVGEQFF. In nucleotides, the CDR3 is TGTGCCAGCAGTTCCTCCCATGCAGTTGGTGAGCAGTTCTTC.

The chain carries TRBV19 and TRBJ2-1; possible D gene TRBD1, 6 bases. The CDR3 has 14 residues. V was trimmed by 7 bases and J by 3 bases, leaving 13 bases between them. The germline V gene encodes CDR1 LNHDA and CDR2 SQIVND (reference sequence). The CDR3 spells CASTAGAIYNEQFF. The CDR3, as DNA: TGTGCCAGTACCGCAGGGGCAATCTACAATGAGCAGTTCTTC.

The rearrangement joins TRBV5-1 to TRBJ2-3; 9 bases align to TRBD2. CDR1 is SGHRS, CDR2 YFSETQ, per germline. CDR3 length: 15 amino acids. V trimming: 1 base; J trimming: 6 bases; junction bases outside the gene matches: 6. CDR3 amino acids: CASSLLAGDGDTQYF. The CDR3 DNA is TGCGCCAGCAGCTTGTTAGCGGGGGATGGGGATACGCAGTATTTT.

V gene TRBV14 combines with J gene TRBJ2-3; D not certain. The CDR3 spans 13 residues. Looked up from germline, CDR1 is SGHDN and CDR2 is FVKESK. Trimming pared 4 bases from V and 2 bases from J, leaving 7 bases between. CDR3 sequence reads: CASSPFPTDTQYF. In nucleotides, the CDR3 is TGTGCCAGCAGCCCCTTCCCCACAGATACGCAGTATTTT.

CDR3 bases: TGTGCCAGCAGCCTCGGACTAGCTGATCAAGAGACCCAGTACTTC. Translating it yields CASSLGLADQETQYF. The chain links TRBV11-3 to TRBJ2-5, with 8 bases matching TRBD2. The V and J ends lost 5 bases and 2 bases, in that order; junction bases with no gene match: 7. The germline gives CDR1 SGHNT, CDR2 YENEEA. There are 15 residues in the CDR3.

This rearrangement joins TRBV2 to TRBJ1-6; the D is unclear. The germline gives CDR1 SNHLY, CDR2 FYNNEI. The CDR3 is made up of 15 amino acids. V was cut by 8 bases and J by 0 bases, with 11 bases left in between. For the CDR3, the DNA is TGTGCCAGCGTACCCTACAACTCCTATAATTCACCCCTCCACTTT. It yields the protein CASVPYNSYNSPLHF.

The chain has TRBV5-1 and TRBJ2-3, with D perhaps matching TRBD1 (6 bases). The germline gives CDR1 SGHRS, CDR2 YFSETQ. The CDR3 spans 14 residues. Trimming shortened V by 5 bases and J by 6 bases, and 16 bases separated the two germline ends. CDR3 protein: CASRATAGADTQYF. The CDR3, as DNA: TGCGCCAGCAGGGCCACGGCAGGGGCCGATACGCAGTATTTT.

The V call is TRBV29-1, the J call TRBJ2-5; 7 positions agree with TRBD2. CDR3 size: 12 residues. Trimming took 5 bases from V and 3 from J; bases not matched to a gene: 3. The V gene's germline CDR1 is SQVTM and CDR2 ANQGSEA. CDR3 residues: CSVSGGEETQYF. The DNA for the CDR3 is TGCAGCGTTAGTGGGGGGGAAGAGACCCAGTACTTC.

This clone appeared once. V is TRBV2 and J is TRBJ2-5, with 10 nucleotides matching TRBD1. The V gene end was trimmed by 6 bases and the J gene end by 1 base; junction bases not matched to a gene: 8. The germline gives CDR1 SNHLY, CDR2 FYNNEI. The CDR3 has 16 residues. The CDR3 DNA follows: TGTGCCAGCAGATTTTCGACAGGGGGCGTCCAAGAGACCCAGTACTTC. Amino acid sequence: CASRFSTGGVQETQYF.

The rearrangement uses TRBV5-8 and TRBJ2-5; D remains ambiguous. CDR1 SGHTS and CDR2 YDEGEE come from the germline V gene. The CDR3 runs 12 residues. With 4 bases removed from V and 5 bases from J, the gap between germline ends came to 9 bases. The CDR3 nucleotides are TGTGCCAGCAGCCCGGCTGGGGAGACCCAGTACTTC. Its protein is CASSPAGETQYF.

The chain employs TRBV29-1 and TRBJ2-7; TRBD2 matches at 11 bases. The J segment lost 2 bases and the V segment lost 6 bases, leaving 3 bases of the junction unmatched. The CDR3 contains 13 residues. CDR1 and CDR2 from the germline V gene are SQVTM and ANQGSEA. CDR3 loop: CSVRGLAAYEQYF. The CDR3 region has the DNA TGCAGCGTCCGGGGACTAGCGGCCTACGAGCAGTACTTC.

V gene TRBV2 combines with J gene TRBJ2-3; possible D gene TRBD2, 5 bases. V shed 2 bases and J shed 8 bases, with 14 bases lying between them. Germline CDR1 reads SNHLY; CDR2 reads FYNNEI. The CDR3 totals 14 residues. The CDR3 DNA is TGTGCCAGCAGTGAATGGCCCGCCGAGGGTACGCAGTATTTT. Translation gives CASSEWPAEGTQYF.

This chain links TRBV27 with TRBJ2-4, with D uncertain. The CDR3 loop spans 17 amino acids. Trimming left V 2 bases short and J 2 bases short, with 16 bases between. Germline V lookup: CDR1 MNHEY, CDR2 SMNVEV (reference sequence). This CDR3 is CASSLPPGLGSKNIQYF. CDR3 in DNA: TGTGCCAGCAGTTTACCCCCCGGTCTCGGGTCCAAAAACATTCAGTACTTC.